The 18 T cell receptor beta chains reported below all come from one sample, sequenced in a study of blood T cell repertoires in COVID-19. Method: immunoSEQ multiplex PCR; TCRdb's copy keeps in-frame clones and lacks some. The sample lists approximately 200,000 clones; about 88% were seen once. Sequenced: peripheral blood. Every receptor here comes from a man aged 40-50 years with acute or convalescent COVID-19.

This chain joins TRBV3-1 (or the pseudogene TRBV3-2) and TRBJ2-5; the D gene is possibly TRBD2 (5 bases). Germline assignment: CDR1 LGHDT and CDR2 YNNKEL (reference sequence). The CDR3 runs 14 residues. V dropped 4 bases and J dropped 2 bases, with 11 bases sitting between them. CDR3 amino acids: CASSPRGVQETQYF. The CDR3, as DNA: TGTGCCAGCAGCCCCCGGGGTGTTCAAGAGACCCAGTACTTC.

This CDR3 reads CASSQGLDSPLHF. In nucleotides, the CDR3 is TGTGCCAGCAGTCAGGGGTTGGATTCACCCCTCCACTTT. This sequence joins TRBV6-4 and TRBJ1-6; a possible D gene is TRBD1 (6 bases). V shed 5 bases and J shed 8 bases, with 10 bases lying between them. This CDR3 is built from 13 residues. In germline, CDR1 is MRHNA, CDR2 SNTAGT.

The chain couples TRBV7-9 to TRBJ2-5; possible D gene TRBD1, 5 bases. Trimming left V 1 base short and J 4 bases short, with 10 bases between. The CDR3 covers 14 residues. From germline, CDR1 is SEHNR and CDR2 FQNEAQ (reference sequence). CDR3 amino acids: CASSLEYRIETQYF. CDR3 DNA sequence: TGTGCCAGCAGCTTAGAGTACAGGATAGAGACCCAGTACTTC. Together with reference TRBV7-9 and TRBJ2-5, the CDR3 gives the full variable domain: DTGVSQNPRHKITKRGQNVTFRCDPISEHNRLYWYRQTLGQGPEFLTYFQNEAQLEKSRLLSDRFSAERPKGSFSTLEIQRTEQGDSAMYLCASSLEYRIETQYFGPGTRLLVL.

The CDR3: CSGAQGVIAEAFF. For the CDR3, the DNA is TGCAGCGGGGCACAGGGAGTAATCGCTGAAGCTTTCTTT. The V and J genes are TRBV29-1 and TRBJ1-1, with D perhaps matching TRBD1 (6 bases). Trimming cost V 7 bases and J 6 bases, with 18 bases left between them. Germline V CDR1 and CDR2: SQVTM, ANQGSEA. The CDR3 sequence is 13 residues long.

The V gene is TRBV15, the J gene TRBJ2-3, with D maybe TRBD1 (6 bases). Trimming removed 1 base at V and 0 bases at J, with 8 bases between. CDR3 length: 15 residues. The germline V gene has CDR1 LNHNV and CDR2 YYDKDF (reference sequence). CDR3 loop: CATSRGTGSTDTQYF. CDR3 DNA: TGTGCCACCAGCAGAGGTACAGGGAGCACAGATACGCAGTATTTT.

The rearrangement joins TRBV7-3 to TRBJ2-5, with D tentatively TRBD2 (6 bases). CDR3 size: 14 residues. Between the trimmed V and J ends, which lost 4 bases and 5 bases, there was a span of 14 bases. CDR1 and CDR2 from the germline V gene are SGHTA and FQGTGA. This chain's CDR3 is CASSSGPGLETQYF. The CDR3 region has the DNA TGTGCCAGCAGCTCAGGGCCGGGACTGGAGACCCAGTACTTC.

As for this clone: At one end, the junction sequence differs from germline, possibly due to a read error. This chain joins TRBV7-8 and TRBJ1-5; D is possibly TRBD1 (6 bases). CDR1 is SGHVS, CDR2 FQNEAQ, per germline. The CDR3 loop spans 17 amino acids. The CDR3 nucleotides read TGTGCCAGCAGCGTAGCGCCCGGGACAATCGGCAATCAGCCCCAGCATTTT. It codes for CASSVAPGTIGNQPQHF. The variable domain in full, completed from reference TRBV7-8 and TRBJ1-5, reads GAGVSQSPRYKVAKRGQDVALRCDPISGHVSLFWYQQALGQGPEFLTYFQNEAQLDKSGLPSDRFFAERPEGSVSTLKIQRTQQEDSAVYLCASSVAPGTIGNQPQHFGDGTRLSIL.

The V gene is TRBV4-3, the J gene TRBJ1-2; the D gene is possibly TRBD1 (6 bases). The ends were cut back, 0 bases at V and 6 bases at J, with 20 bases in the middle. Per the germline V gene, CDR1 is LGHNA and CDR2 is YSLEER. The length of the CDR3 is 17 residues. Here the CDR3 reads CASSQDLGAPGEDGYTF. DNA for the CDR3: TGCGCCAGCAGCCAAGATCTGGGGGCGCCAGGAGAGGATGGCTACACCTTC.

This clone has a handful of counts. V usage is TRBV30 and J usage is TRBJ1-1; D remains unclear. V was pared by 0 bases and J by 11 bases, with 7 bases between. The CDR3 spans 10 residues. The germline V gene encodes CDR1 GTSNPN and CDR2 SVGIG (reference sequence). The CDR3 loop is CAWSVIPAFF. The CDR3 nucleotides read TGTGCCTGGAGTGTAATTCCGGCTTTCTTT.

The chain combines TRBV28 with TRBJ1-1; 12 bases align to TRBD1. V lost 2 bases and J lost 2; bases outside the gene matches: 15. CDR1 is MDHEN and CDR2 is SYDVKM in the germline V gene. The CDR3 has 20 residues. The CDR3 loop is CASSLGTGGGESEANTEAFF. DNA for the CDR3: TGTGCCAGCAGTTTAGGGACAGGGGGCGGCGAGTCCGAAGCAAACACTGAAGCTTTCTTT. The variable domain in full, completed from reference TRBV28 and TRBJ1-1, reads DVKVTQSSRYLVKRTGEKVFLECVQDMDHENMFWYRQDPGLGLRLIYFSYDVKMKEKGDIPEGYSVSREKKERFSLILESASTNQTSMYLCASSLGTGGGESEANTEAFFGQGTRLTVV.

The rearrangement uses TRBV15 and TRBJ1-6; TRBD1 matches at 7 bases. The CDR3 contains 14 residues. V shed 2 bases, J shed 7 bases, and the junction held 2 bases outside the gene matches. CDR1 and CDR2 (germline): LNHNV, YYDKDF (reference sequence). CDR3 loop: CATSRQQGNSPLHF. CDR3 sequence (DNA): TGTGCCACCAGCAGACAACAGGGGAATTCACCCCTCCACTTT. Supplemented by reference TRBV15 and TRBJ1-6, the full variable domain reads DAMVIQNPRYQVTQFGKPVTLSCSQTLNHNVMYWYQQKSSQAPKLLFHYYDKDFNNEADTPDNFQSRRPNTSFCFLDIRSPGLGDTAMYLCATSRQQGNSPLHFGNGTRLTVT.

The J gene is TRBJ2-7, the V gene TRBV7-8; D unresolved. The CDR3 is 14 amino acids. Trimming left V 1 base short and J 0 bases short, with 7 bases between. Per germline, CDR1 SGHVS and CDR2 FQNEAQ. CDR3 loop: CASSLVVSSYEQYF. Here the CDR3 DNA reads TGTGCCAGCAGCTTAGTGGTCAGCTCCTACGAGCAGTACTTC.

The chain recombines TRBV5-4 with TRBJ2-3; D possibly corresponds to TRBD2 (6 bases). CDR1 is SGHNT and CDR2 is YYREEE in the germline V gene (reference sequence). The CDR3 totals 15 residues. Deletions cut 4 bases from V and 0 bases from J, with 12 bases between. The CDR3 DNA reads TGTGCCAGCAGCAACGGGACTTACAGCACAGATACGCAGTATTTT. Translated: CASSNGTYSTDTQYF.

The rearrangement joins TRBV3-1 (or the pseudogene TRBV3-2) to TRBJ2-5; D not certain. This CDR3 contains 14 residues. The V gene's germline CDR1 is LGHDT and CDR2 YNNKEL (reference sequence). With 4 bases removed from V and 1 base from J, the gap between germline ends came to 10 bases. The CDR3 sequence is CASSLRSIQETQYF. As DNA, the CDR3 is TGTGCCAGCAGCCTGAGGTCAATCCAAGAGACCCAGTACTTC.

V and J are TRBV5-4 and TRBJ1-2; 7 bases are shared with TRBD1. J lost 6 bases, V lost 0 bases, and 2 bases had no gene match. Germline CDR1 is SGHNT and CDR2 is YYREEE (reference sequence). The CDR3 is made up of 13 amino acids. CDR3 nucleotide sequence: TGTGCCAGCAGCTTGGAGACAGGGAATGGCTACACCTTC. Its translation: CASSLETGNGYTF.

This clone has only one observation. J is TRBJ2-3 and V is TRBV30, with a weak D call TRBD2 (7 bases). The germline V and J ends were trimmed by 0 bases and 2 bases, with 12 bases remaining between them. The CDR3 covers 15 residues. Germline CDR1 reads GTSNPN; CDR2 reads SVGIG (reference sequence). CDR3 residues: CAWSVAGAHTDTQYF. The CDR3 DNA reads TGTGCCTGGAGTGTTGCGGGGGCCCACACAGATACGCAGTATTTT.

The DNA of the CDR3 is TGCGCCAGCAGCCGGACTAGCGGGGGGGCGAACAATGAGCAGTTCTTC. Its translation is CASSRTSGGANNEQFF. This rearrangement joins TRBV5-1 to TRBJ2-1; 15 nucleotides line up with TRBD2. With 4 bases clipped from V and 5 bases from J, the junction kept 4 bases outside the gene matches. Per germline, CDR1 SGHRS and CDR2 YFSETQ. The CDR3 is 16 amino acids.

The chain carries TRBV20-1 and TRBJ1-2; no clear D gene. Germline V CDR1 and CDR2: DFQATT, SNEGSKA (reference sequence). The CDR3 covers 9 residues. The germline V and J ends were trimmed by 6 bases and 8 bases, with 7 bases remaining between them. CDR3 region: CSAEPGYTF. CDR3 DNA sequence: TGCAGTGCCGAGCCAGGCTACACCTTC.